This entry lists 19 T cell receptor beta chains sequenced from one sample in a study of blood T cell repertoires in COVID-19. The repertoire was sequenced with immunoSEQ multiplex PCR; TCRdb's copy has only in-frame clones and lacks some. Of about 140,000 clones listed, about 80% are singletons. Material: PBMCs or T cells enriched from blood (not recorded which). The receptor source for this set is a woman aged 18-29 years who had been exposed to COVID-19.

CDR3 in amino acids: CASSLVGANEKLFF. The CDR3 nucleotides read TGCGCCAGCAGCTTGGTAGGGGCTAATGAAAAACTGTTTTTT. The chain carries TRBV5-1 and TRBJ1-4, with D tentatively TRBD1 (5 bases). This CDR3 spans 14 amino acids. V was trimmed by 0 bases and J by 3 bases, leaving 6 bases between them. Germline-derived CDR1 and CDR2 are SGHRS and YFSETQ.

This rearrangement joins TRBV6-9 to TRBJ1-1; D is undetermined. The length of the CDR3 is 10 residues. Germline CDR1 and CDR2: MNHGY and SVAAGI. V was shortened by 8 bases and J by 4 bases, with 5 bases between the two germline ends. The CDR3, as DNA: TGTGCCAGCGCGGGCACTGAAGCTTTCTTT. This codes for CASAGTEAFF.

The chain uses TRBV7-9 and TRBJ1-2, with TRBD1 matching 7 bases. There are 15 residues in the CDR3. Trimming at V came to 4 bases and at J to 3 bases, leaving 8 bases not matched to a gene. The V gene's germline CDR1 is SEHNR and CDR2 FQNEAQ (reference sequence). CDR3 residues: CASSSGQPLYYGYTF. The CDR3 nucleotides are TGTGCCAGCAGCTCGGGACAGCCACTATACTATGGCTACACCTTC.

The rearrangement links TRBV19 to TRBJ1-2; D is undetermined. The CDR3 length is 14 residues. Trimming took off 6 bases at V and 4 bases at J, with 15 bases between the two ends. Germline V gene data show CDR1 as LNHDA and CDR2 as SQIVND (reference sequence). DNA of the CDR3: TGTGCCAGTAGCGGACTCGAGAGTGGCTATGGCTACACCTTC. Residues: CASSGLESGYGYTF.

This clone was recorded once. The chain combines TRBV18 with TRBJ1-2; no reliable D call. Deletions cut 6 bases from V and 5 bases from J, with 16 bases between. The CDR3 is 14 amino acids. The germline V gene has CDR1 KGHSH and CDR2 LQKENI. This CDR3 is CASSEATSWYGYTF. The CDR3 DNA sequence: TGTGCCAGCTCGGAGGCCACGAGTTGGTATGGCTACACCTTC.

This chain joins TRBV6-2 or TRBV6-3 and TRBJ2-1, with TRBD2 as a possible D gene (5 bases). Germline-derived CDR1 and CDR2 are MNHEY and SVGEGT. The CDR3 extends over 13 amino acids. V was cut by 6 bases and J by 5 bases, with 11 bases left in between. CDR3 nucleotides: TGTGCCAGCAGCAACGACTACCACAATGAGCAGTTCTTC. This translates into CASSNDYHNEQFF.

This rearrangement joins TRBV19 to TRBJ1-4; TRBD1 matches at 7 bases. From germline, CDR1 is LNHDA and CDR2 SQIVND (reference sequence). The CDR3 runs 15 residues. V shed 4 bases, J shed 8 bases, and the junction held 10 bases outside the gene matches. The DNA for the CDR3 is TGTGCCAGTAGTACCCCGGGACAGATGGAGGAAAAACTGTTTTTT. Translation gives CASSTPGQMEEKLFF.

The gene calls are TRBV19 and TRBJ2-1; 10 positions match TRBD1. Germline V gene sequence: CDR1 LNHDA, CDR2 SQIVND (reference sequence). Trimming at V came to 7 bases and at J to 7 bases, leaving 4 bases not matched to a gene. This CDR3 has 13 amino acids. CDR3 in DNA: TGTGCCAGTACGCGACAGGGGGCGAATGAGCAGTTCTTC. It encodes CASTRQGANEQFF.

This clone was seen a handful of times. The chain recombines TRBV19 with TRBJ2-1; TRBD2 agrees at 7 bases. Trimming took 3 bases from V and 4 from J; bases not matched to a gene: 6. This CDR3 has 15 amino acids. CDR1 is LNHDA, CDR2 SQIVND, per germline (reference sequence). The CDR3 DNA sequence: TGTGCCAGTAGTATGGGGCGGGAGTCGTACAATGAGCAGTTCTTC. Amino acids: CASSMGRESYNEQFF.

This chain joins TRBV11-3 and TRBJ2-2; D uncertain. Germline V gives CDR1 SGHNT, CDR2 YENEEA. The CDR3 has 16 residues. V dropped 4 bases and J dropped 5 bases, with 17 bases sitting between them. CDR3 region: CASSSIFGQTTGELFF. In DNA, the CDR3 is TGTGCCAGCAGCTCGATTTTCGGCCAGACAACCGGGGAGCTGTTTTTT.

This chain joins TRBV7-9 and TRBJ2-7, with no clear D. V shed 3 bases and J shed 2 bases, with 11 bases lying between them. Germline V gene sequence: CDR1 SEHNR, CDR2 FQNEAQ (reference sequence). This CDR3 spans 14 amino acids. The chain's CDR3 is CASSFAGVTYEQYF. The CDR3 coding sequence is TGTGCCAGCAGCTTTGCCGGAGTAACCTACGAGCAGTACTTC.

The chain joins TRBV28 to TRBJ2-7; TRBD1 is a possible D gene (6 bases). Germline V gene data show CDR1 as MDHEN and CDR2 as SYDVKM. Trimming removed 11 bases at V and 6 bases at J, with 17 bases between. There are 12 residues in the CDR3. In nucleotides, the CDR3 is TGTGCCGGTGGGTCAGGGGTGAGCGAGCAGTACTTC. It specifies CAGGSGVSEQYF.

The genes are TRBV4-2 and TRBJ2-3; a possible D gene is TRBD1 (5 bases). This CDR3 has 18 residues. V lost 0 bases to trimming and J lost 5 bases, with 21 bases between them. CDR1 LGHNA and CDR2 YNFKEQ come from the germline V gene. CDR3 sequence reads: CASSQDLTGDGAEDTQYF. The CDR3 coding sequence is TGTGCCAGCAGCCAAGATCTTACAGGCGACGGTGCCGAAGATACGCAGTATTTT.

As concerns this clone: One junction end disagrees with the germline gene, perhaps due to a read error. The J gene is TRBJ1-5, the V gene TRBV15; 9 positions match TRBD1. The CDR3 runs 15 residues. CDR1 and CDR2 (germline): LNHNV, YYDKDF (reference sequence). The CDR3 here is CATSREQGADQPQHF. The CDR3 nucleotides are TGTGCCACCAGCCGAGAACAGGGGGCCGATCAGCCCCAGCATTTT.

The genes are TRBV6-5 and TRBJ2-3; 12 bases agree with TRBD2. Germline V gene data show CDR1 as MNHEY and CDR2 as SVGAGI. CDR3 size: 16 residues. Trimming removed 0 bases from V and 4 bases from J; junction bases left unmatched: 2. CDR3 nucleotide sequence: TGTGCCAGCAGTTACTCCGGACTAGCGGGATCAGATACGCAGTATTTT. Amino acids: CASSYSGLAGSDTQYF.

The chain carries TRBV7-2 and TRBJ2-7; no firm D call. V was trimmed by 3 bases and J by 6 bases, leaving 12 bases between them. The CDR3 consists of 13 residues. Germline V gene data show CDR1 as SGHTA and CDR2 as FQGNSA. CDR3 in DNA: TGTGCCAGCAGCTTTGATTACCGGGTCGAGCAGTACTTC. It yields the protein CASSFDYRVEQYF.

J is TRBJ1-2 and V is TRBV11-2; 8 nucleotides line up with TRBD1. V lost 5 bases to trimming and J lost 7 bases; unmatched junction nucleotides: 6. The CDR3 covers 13 residues. CDR1 is SGHAT and CDR2 is FQNNGV in the germline V gene. This CDR3 reads CASSRQGMGGYTF. In DNA form, the CDR3 reads TGTGCCAGCAGCCGACAGGGGATGGGTGGCTACACCTTC.

The chain recombines TRBV4-1 with TRBJ2-1; D is possibly TRBD2 (6 bases). V gave up 2 bases and J gave up 4 bases, with 15 bases separating them. This CDR3 has 16 amino acids. The germline V gene encodes CDR1 MGHRA and CDR2 YSYEKL. CDR3 in amino acids: CASSQFGSLAYNEQFF. Written as DNA, the CDR3 is TGCGCCAGCAGCCAATTCGGGAGCCTGGCATACAATGAGCAGTTCTTC.

The gene calls are TRBV10-3 and TRBJ2-1; 12 nucleotides match TRBD1. The CDR3 length is 13 residues. The germline V gene has CDR1 ENHRY and CDR2 SYGVKD. V was clipped by 6 bases and J by 8 bases; unmatched bases: 2. The CDR3 loop is CAISGTGGDEQFF. In DNA, the CDR3 is TGTGCCATCAGCGGGACAGGGGGCGATGAGCAGTTCTTC.